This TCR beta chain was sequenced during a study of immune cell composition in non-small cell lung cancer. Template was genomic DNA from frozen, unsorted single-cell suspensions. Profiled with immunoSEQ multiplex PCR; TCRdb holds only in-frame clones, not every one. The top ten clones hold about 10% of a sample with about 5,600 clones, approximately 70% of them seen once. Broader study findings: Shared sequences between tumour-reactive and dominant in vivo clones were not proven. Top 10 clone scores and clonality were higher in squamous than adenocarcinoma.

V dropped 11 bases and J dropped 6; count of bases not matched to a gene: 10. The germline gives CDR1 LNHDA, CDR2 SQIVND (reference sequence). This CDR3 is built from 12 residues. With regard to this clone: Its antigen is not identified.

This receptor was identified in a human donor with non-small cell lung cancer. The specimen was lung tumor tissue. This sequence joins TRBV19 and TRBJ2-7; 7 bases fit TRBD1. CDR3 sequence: CAWGQFISEQYF. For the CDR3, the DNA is TGTGCCTGGGGACAGTTTATTAGCGAGCAGTACTTC. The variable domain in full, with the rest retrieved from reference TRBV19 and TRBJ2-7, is DGGITQSPKYLFRKEGQNVTLSCEQNLNHDAMYWYRQDPGQGLRLIYYSQIVNDFQKGDIAEGYSVSREKKESFPLTVTSAQKNPTAFYLCAWGQFISEQYFGPGTRLTVT.